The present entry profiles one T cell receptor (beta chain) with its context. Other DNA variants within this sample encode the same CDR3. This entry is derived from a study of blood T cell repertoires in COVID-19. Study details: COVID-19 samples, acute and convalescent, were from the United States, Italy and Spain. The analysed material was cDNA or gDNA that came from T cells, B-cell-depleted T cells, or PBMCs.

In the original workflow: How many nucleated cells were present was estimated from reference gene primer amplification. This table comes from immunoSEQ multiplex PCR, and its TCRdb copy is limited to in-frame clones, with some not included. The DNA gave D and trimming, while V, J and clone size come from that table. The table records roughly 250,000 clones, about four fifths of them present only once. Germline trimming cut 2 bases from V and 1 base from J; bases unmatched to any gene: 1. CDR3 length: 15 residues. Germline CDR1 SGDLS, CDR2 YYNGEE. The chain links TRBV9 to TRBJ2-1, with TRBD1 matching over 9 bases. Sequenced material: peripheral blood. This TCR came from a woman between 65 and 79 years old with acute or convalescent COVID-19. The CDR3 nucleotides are TGTGCCAGCAGCGTGGGACAGGGTTCCTACAATGAGCAGTTCTTC. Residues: CASSVGQGSYNEQFF.